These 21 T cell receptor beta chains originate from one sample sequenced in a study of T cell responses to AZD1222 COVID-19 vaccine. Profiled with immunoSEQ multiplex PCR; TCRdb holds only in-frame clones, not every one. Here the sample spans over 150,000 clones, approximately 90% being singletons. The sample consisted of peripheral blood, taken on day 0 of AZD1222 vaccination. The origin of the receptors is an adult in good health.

The CDR3 sequence: CASSHRQHNEKLFF. Written as DNA, the CDR3 is TGTGCCAGCAGCCACCGACAGCATAATGAAAAACTGTTTTTT. The chain is built from TRBV3-1 (or the pseudogene TRBV3-2) and TRBJ1-4, with a weak D call TRBD1 (5 bases). V shed 3 bases and J shed 4 bases, with 9 bases lying between them. Looked up from germline, CDR1 is LGHDT and CDR2 is YNNKEL (reference sequence). This CDR3 spans 14 amino acids.

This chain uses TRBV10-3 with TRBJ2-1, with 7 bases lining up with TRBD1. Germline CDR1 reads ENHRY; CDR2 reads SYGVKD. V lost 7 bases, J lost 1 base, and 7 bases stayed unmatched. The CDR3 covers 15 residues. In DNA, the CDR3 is TGTGCCATCAACACCGACAGGGATTCCTACAATGAGCAGTTCTTC. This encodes CAINTDRDSYNEQFF.

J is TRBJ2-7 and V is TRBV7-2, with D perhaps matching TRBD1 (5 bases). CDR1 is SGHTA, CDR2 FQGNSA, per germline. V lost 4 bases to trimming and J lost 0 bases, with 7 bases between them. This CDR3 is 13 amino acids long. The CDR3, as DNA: TGTGCCAGCAGCTCCAGGGCCTCCTACGAGCAGTACTTC. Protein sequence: CASSSRASYEQYF.

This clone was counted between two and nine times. The CDR3, as DNA: TGTGCCAGCAGCCCGAAGGGAGAAAAACTGTTTTTT. This translates into CASSPKGEKLFF. The chain couples TRBV14 to TRBJ1-4; D is unresolved. The V end lost 4 bases, the J end lost 8 bases, and 8 bases lay between the germline ends. CDR1 and CDR2 (germline): SGHDN, FVKESK. This CDR3 has 12 amino acids.

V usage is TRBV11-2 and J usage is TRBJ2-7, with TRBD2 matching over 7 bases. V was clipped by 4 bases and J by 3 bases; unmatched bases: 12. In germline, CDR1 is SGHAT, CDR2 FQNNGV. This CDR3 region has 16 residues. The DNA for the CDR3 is TGTGCCAGCAGCTCCCCTTCGACTAGCCCGGGCTACGAGCAGTACTTC. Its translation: CASSSPSTSPGYEQYF.

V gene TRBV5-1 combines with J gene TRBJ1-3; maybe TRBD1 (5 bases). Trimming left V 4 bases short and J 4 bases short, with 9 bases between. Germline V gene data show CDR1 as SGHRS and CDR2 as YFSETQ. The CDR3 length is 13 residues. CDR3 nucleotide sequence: TGCGCCAGCAGCCCACGGGGGGGAAACACCATATATTTT. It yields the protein CASSPRGGNTIYF.

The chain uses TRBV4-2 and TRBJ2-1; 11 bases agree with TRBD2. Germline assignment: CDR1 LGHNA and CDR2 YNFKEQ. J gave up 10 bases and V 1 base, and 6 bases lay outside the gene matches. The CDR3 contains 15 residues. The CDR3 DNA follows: TGTGCCAGCAGCCAAGGTAGCGGGGGGGGAGGAGAGCAGTTCTTC. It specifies CASSQGSGGGGEQFF.

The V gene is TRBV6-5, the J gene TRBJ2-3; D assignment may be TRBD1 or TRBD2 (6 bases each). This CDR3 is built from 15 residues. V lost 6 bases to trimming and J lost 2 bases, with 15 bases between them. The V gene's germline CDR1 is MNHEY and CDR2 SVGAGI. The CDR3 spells CASRYGGGYTDTQYF. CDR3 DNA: TGTGCCAGCAGATACGGAGGGGGGTACACAGATACGCAGTATTTT.

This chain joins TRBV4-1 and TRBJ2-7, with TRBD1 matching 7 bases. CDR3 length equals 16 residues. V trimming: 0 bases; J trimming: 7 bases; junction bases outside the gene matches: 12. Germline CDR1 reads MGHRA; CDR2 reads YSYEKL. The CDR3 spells CASSQDARQGTGEQYF. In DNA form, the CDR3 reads TGCGCCAGCAGCCAAGACGCCCGACAGGGAACGGGAGAGCAGTACTTC.

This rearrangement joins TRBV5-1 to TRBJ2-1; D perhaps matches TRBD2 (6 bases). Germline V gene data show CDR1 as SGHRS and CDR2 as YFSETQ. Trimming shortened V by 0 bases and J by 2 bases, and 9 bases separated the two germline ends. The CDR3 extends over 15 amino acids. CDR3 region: CASSLAAGTYNEQFF. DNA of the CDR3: TGCGCCAGCAGCTTGGCTGCGGGAACCTACAATGAGCAGTTCTTC.

This CDR3 is CASNKAGVLYGYTF. DNA of the CDR3: TGTGCCAGCAACAAAGCAGGGGTCCTCTATGGCTACACCTTC. The V gene is TRBV6-5, the J gene TRBJ1-2; possible D gene TRBD1, 6 bases. The CDR3 loop spans 14 amino acids. Germline assignment: CDR1 MNHEY and CDR2 SVGAGI. The V end was cut by 7 bases, the J end by 4 bases, with 16 bases between.

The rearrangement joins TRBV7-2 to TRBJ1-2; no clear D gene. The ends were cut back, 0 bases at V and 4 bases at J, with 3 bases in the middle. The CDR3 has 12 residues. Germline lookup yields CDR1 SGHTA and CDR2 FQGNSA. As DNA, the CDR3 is TGTGCCAGCAGCTTAGCGGGCTATGGCTACACCTTC. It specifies CASSLAGYGYTF.

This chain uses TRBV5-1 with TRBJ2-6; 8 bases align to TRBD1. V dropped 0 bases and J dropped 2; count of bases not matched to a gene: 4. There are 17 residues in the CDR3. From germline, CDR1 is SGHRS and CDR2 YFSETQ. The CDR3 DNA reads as TGCGCCAGCAGCTTGGAACTACAGGGGGCTGGGGCCAACGTCCTGACTTTC. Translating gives CASSLELQGAGANVLTF.

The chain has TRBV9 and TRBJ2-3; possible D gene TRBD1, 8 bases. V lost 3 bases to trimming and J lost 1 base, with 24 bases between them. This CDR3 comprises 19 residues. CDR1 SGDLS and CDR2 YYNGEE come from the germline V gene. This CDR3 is CASSAQIGRAQGGTDTQYF. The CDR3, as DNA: TGTGCCAGCAGCGCCCAAATTGGGAGGGCACAGGGGGGCACAGATACGCAGTATTTT.

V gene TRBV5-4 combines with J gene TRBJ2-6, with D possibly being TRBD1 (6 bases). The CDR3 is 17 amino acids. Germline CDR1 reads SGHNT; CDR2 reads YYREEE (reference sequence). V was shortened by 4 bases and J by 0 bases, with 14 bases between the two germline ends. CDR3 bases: TGTGCCAGCAGCGGGCACACAGGGAACTCTGGGGCCAACGTCCTGACTTTC. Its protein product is CASSGHTGNSGANVLTF.

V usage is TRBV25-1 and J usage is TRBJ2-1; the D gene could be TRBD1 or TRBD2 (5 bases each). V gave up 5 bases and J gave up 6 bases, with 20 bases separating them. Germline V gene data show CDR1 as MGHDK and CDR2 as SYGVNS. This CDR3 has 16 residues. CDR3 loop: CASSQRGSVVGNEQFF. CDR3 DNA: TGTGCCAGCAGTCAACGGGGCTCTGTAGTTGGCAATGAGCAGTTCTTC.

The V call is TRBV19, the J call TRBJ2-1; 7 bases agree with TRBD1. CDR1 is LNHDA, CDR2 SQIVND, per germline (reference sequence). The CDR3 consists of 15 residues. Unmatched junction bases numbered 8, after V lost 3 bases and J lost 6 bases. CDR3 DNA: TGTGCCAGTAGTATTGGGACAGCCCCCTTCAATGAGCAGTTCTTC. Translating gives CASSIGTAPFNEQFF.

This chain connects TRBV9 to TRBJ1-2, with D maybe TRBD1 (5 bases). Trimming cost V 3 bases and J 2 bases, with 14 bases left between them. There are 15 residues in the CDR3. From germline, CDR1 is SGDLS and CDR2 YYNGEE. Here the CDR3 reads CASSASGASNYGYTF. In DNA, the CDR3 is TGTGCCAGCAGCGCTTCCGGGGCCTCCAACTATGGCTACACCTTC.

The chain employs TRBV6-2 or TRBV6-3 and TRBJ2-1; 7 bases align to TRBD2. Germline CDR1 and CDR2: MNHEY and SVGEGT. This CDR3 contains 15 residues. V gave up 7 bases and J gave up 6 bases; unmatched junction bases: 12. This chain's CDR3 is CASTYSGGIGNEQFF. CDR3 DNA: TGTGCCAGCACCTACTCGGGGGGAATCGGCAATGAGCAGTTCTTC.

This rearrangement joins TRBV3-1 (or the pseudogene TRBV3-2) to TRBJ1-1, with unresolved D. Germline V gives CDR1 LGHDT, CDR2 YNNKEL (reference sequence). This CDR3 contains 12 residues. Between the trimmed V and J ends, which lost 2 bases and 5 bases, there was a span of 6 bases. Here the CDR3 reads CASSQFGTEAFF. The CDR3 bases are TGTGCCAGCAGCCAATTCGGGACTGAAGCTTTCTTT.

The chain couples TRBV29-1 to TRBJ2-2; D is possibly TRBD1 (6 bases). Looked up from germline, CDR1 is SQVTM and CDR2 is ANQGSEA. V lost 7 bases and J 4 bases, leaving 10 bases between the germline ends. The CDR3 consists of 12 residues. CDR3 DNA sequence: TGCAGCGGGTGGGACACCACCGGGGAGCTGTTTTTT. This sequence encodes CSGWDTTGELFF.